This T cell receptor beta chain was sequenced for a study of CD8+CD57+ T cells in acquired aplastic anemia. TCR beta VDJ and CDR3 were profiled, and genomic DNA was the template. In TCRdb, the reads were re-called with MiXCR into one record per CDR3 protein. The sample lists hundreds of thousands of distinct CDR3 sequences, roughly 68% occurring once. Sequencing was carried out using sorted CD4+, CD8+, or CD8+CD57+ T cells (not recorded which) from PBMCs. This sequence was found in a human donor in good health, serving as a control.

CDR3 DNA sequence: TGTGCCAGCAGCTTCGCGGGAATAATCACAGATACGCAGTATTTT. It yields the protein CASSFAGIITDTQYF. The gene calls are TRBV5-6 and TRBJ2-3, with D perhaps TRBD2 (6 bases). Germline V gives CDR1 SGHDT, CDR2 YYEEEE. The CDR3 has 15 residues. V gave up 2 bases and J gave up 2 bases, with 12 bases separating them.